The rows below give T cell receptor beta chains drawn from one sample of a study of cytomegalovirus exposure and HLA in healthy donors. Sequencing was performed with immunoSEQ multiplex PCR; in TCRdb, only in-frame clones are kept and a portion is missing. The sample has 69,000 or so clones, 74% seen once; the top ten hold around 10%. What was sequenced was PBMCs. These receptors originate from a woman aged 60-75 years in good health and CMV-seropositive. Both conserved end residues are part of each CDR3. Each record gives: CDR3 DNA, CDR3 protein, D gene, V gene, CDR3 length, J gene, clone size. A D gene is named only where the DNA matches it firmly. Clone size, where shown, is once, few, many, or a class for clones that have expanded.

TGTGCCAGCAGTTACCCCCGGGATGGCTACACCTTC,CASSYPRDGYTF,-,TRBV6-6,12,TRBJ1-2,once
TGCGCCAGCAGCTCCGGGATGTCAGCAACTAATGAAAAACTGTTTTTT,CASSSGMSATNEKLFF,-,TRBV5-1,16,TRBJ1-4,-
TGTGCCTGGAGTTTGGGCCTGCAAGGTGGTCAGCCCCAGCATTTT,CAWSLGLQGGQPQHF,-,TRBV30,15,TRBJ1-5,-
TGTGCCAGCAGCTTAGTCGGAGCTAGCACAGATACGCAGTATTTT,CASSLVGASTDTQYF,-,TRBV7-2,15,TRBJ2-3,-
TGTGCCTGGGAACAGGGGTATAATTCACCCCTCCACTTT,CAWEQGYNSPLHF,TRBD1,TRBV30,13,TRBJ1-6,-
TGCAGCGTTCAGGGGGGGGACAGGGGAGTCGATGGCTACACCTTC,CSVQGGDRGVDGYTF,TRBD1,TRBV29-1,15,TRBJ1-2,once
TGCGCCAGCAAACGGGACTTGAACACCGGGGAGCTGTTTTTT,CASKRDLNTGELFF,-,TRBV10-1,14,TRBJ2-2,-
TGTGCCAGCAGCGGGTCAGGGGGCAGGGAGACCCAGTACTTC,CASSGSGGRETQYF,TRBD1,TRBV6-1,14,TRBJ2-5,-
TGTGCCAGCAGCGCCCCCCAGGGAGGAAACACTGAAGCTTTCTTT,CASSAPQGGNTEAFF,-,TRBV28,15,TRBJ1-1,-
TGTGCCAGCAGGGCCACAGGGGTGGCTGAAAAACTGTTTTTT,CASRATGVAEKLFF,TRBD1,TRBV11-2,14,TRBJ1-4,-
TGTGCCAGCAGCCGACCAGGGGCCGGAGGCGAGACCCAGTACTTC,CASSRPGAGGETQYF,-,TRBV2,15,TRBJ2-5,-
TGTGCCAGTAGTATGATGGGGGCCTCGTTTTGGGAGCAGTACTTC,CASSMMGASFWEQYF,-,TRBV19,15,TRBJ2-7,-
TGTGCCAGCAGCGTGACTAGCGGAGGTCCCCTTGGGACCCAGTACTTC,CASSVTSGGPLGTQYF,TRBD2,TRBV11-2,16,TRBJ2-5,-
TGTGCCAGCAGTGCTACGGGGGGGACTAATGAAAAACTGTTTTTT,CASSATGGTNEKLFF,-,TRBV6-5,15,TRBJ1-4,few
TGTGCCAGCAGCGTAGGTATCGGGGGCTACGAGCAGTACTTC,CASSVGIGGYEQYF,-,TRBV9,14,TRBJ2-7,-
TGTGCCAGCAGTTTATACGACAGGGAAGGCGAGCAGTACTTC,CASSLYDREGEQYF,TRBD1,TRBV27,14,TRBJ2-7,-
TGTGCCAGCAGCCACTGGGGGACAGGGAGGTTTGGAAACACCATATATTTT,CASSHWGTGRFGNTIYF,TRBD1,TRBV2,17,TRBJ1-3,-
TGCGCCAGCAGCCACGGACAGGCGACCCAATACGAGCAGTACTTC,CASSHGQATQYEQYF,TRBD1,TRBV5-1,15,TRBJ2-7,-
TGTGCCAGCAGCTTTGACAGGGTGGCAGATACGCAGTATTTT,CASSFDRVADTQYF,TRBD1,TRBV5-6,14,TRBJ2-3,few
TGCGCCAGCAGCTTGGTTTCTAGCGGGGTCGGATACGAGCAGTACTTC,CASSLVSSGVGYEQYF,TRBD2,TRBV5-1,16,TRBJ2-7,-
TGCAGCGTTACCAGCGGGAGTGACGAGCAGTACTTC,CSVTSGSDEQYF,TRBD2,TRBV29-1,12,TRBJ2-7,-
TGTGCCACCAGCAGAGCCCGACAGGGTTCCACTGAAGCTTTCTTT,CATSRARQGSTEAFF,TRBD1,TRBV15,15,TRBJ1-1,-
TGTGCCAGCAGCCCGCGTTTTACTGGAAACACCATATATTTT,CASSPRFTGNTIYF,-,TRBV7-6,14,TRBJ1-3,-
TGTGCCAGCAGCCTACGGGACAGGGGGAATCATCCCCAGCATTTT,CASSLRDRGNHPQHF,TRBD1,TRBV5-6,15,TRBJ1-5,-
TGCAGCGGGGACGGGACACAGAACACTGAAGCTTTCTTT,CSGDGTQNTEAFF,-,TRBV29-1,13,TRBJ1-1,once
TGTGCCAGCAGGGGTGAGGAAAACACCATATATTTT,CASRGEENTIYF,-,TRBV25-1,12,TRBJ1-3,-
TGTGCCAGCAGCTTACAGGGGATAAACGGCTACACCTTC,CASSLQGINGYTF,TRBD1,TRBV5-4,13,TRBJ1-2,-
TGTGCCTGGAGTCTGGGACAGGGACTTAGCTCCTACGAGCAGTACTTC,CAWSLGQGLSSYEQYF,TRBD1,TRBV30,16,TRBJ2-7,-
TGTGCCAGCAGCTCCCCGATGAAGCGGGGGTTCTACGAGCAGTACTTC,CASSSPMKRGFYEQYF,TRBD2,TRBV5-6,16,TRBJ2-7,-
TGTGCCAGCAGCCAATTCCAAGGCGGGGCCGGGGAGCTGTTTTTT,CASSQFQGGAGELFF,-,TRBV16,15,TRBJ2-2,-
TGTGCCAGCAGTGAGGAATCGGCGGGGTACAATGAGCAGTTCTTC,CASSEESAGYNEQFF,-,TRBV6-4,15,TRBJ2-1,-
TGTGCCAGTACCTCAGCGGCGGTGAACACCGGGGAGCTGTTTTTT,CASTSAAVNTGELFF,-,TRBV19,15,TRBJ2-2,-
TGTGCCACCAGCATCGATAGGGGGTCCTACAATGAGCAGTTCTTC,CATSIDRGSYNEQFF,-,TRBV15,15,TRBJ2-1,-
TGTGCCAGCTCACCACCCACTAGGACGGAGACCCAGTACTTC,CASSPPTRTETQYF,-,TRBV18,14,TRBJ2-5,few
TGTGCCAGCATCGCACAGGGGTTGAACACTGAAGCTTTCTTT,CASIAQGLNTEAFF,TRBD1,TRBV5-4,14,TRBJ1-1,-
TGTGCCAGAAGCTTGGGGACAGGACACCAGCCCCAGCATTTT,CARSLGTGHQPQHF,TRBD1,TRBV5-3,14,TRBJ1-5,-
TGTGCCAGCAGCTTCCTCCTCGAGCAGTACTTC,CASSFLLEQYF,-,TRBV5-6,11,TRBJ2-7,few
TGTGCCAGCAGTTACTCAGAGGGTCCTCCCTACGAGCAGTACTTC,CASSYSEGPPYEQYF,-,TRBV6-5,15,TRBJ2-7,-
TGTGCCAGCAGCAGAGGACTAGCGGCGTGGGGACACGACAATGAGCAGTTCTTC,CASSRGLAAWGHDNEQFF,TRBD2,TRBV7-8,18,TRBJ2-1,-
TGTGCCAGCTCACCTCAAGGGACTAGCGGGATCCAAGAGACCCAGTACTTC,CASSPQGTSGIQETQYF,TRBD2,TRBV18,17,TRBJ2-5,-
TGTGCCAGCAGCATCGTCGGTGGAAACACCATATATTTT,CASSIVGGNTIYF,-,TRBV7-9,13,TRBJ1-3,-
TGTGCCAGCAGTAGAGGGGGCTCACCTGGCTACACCTTC,CASSRGGSPGYTF,TRBD1,TRBV6-5,13,TRBJ1-2,-
TGCGCCAGCAGCCCTACAGTTGCTGGGGCCAACGTCCTGACTTTC,CASSPTVAGANVLTF,-,TRBV5-1,15,TRBJ2-6,-
TGTGCCAGCAGTGAAAAAGGAGTTCGGAGCGGGGGGGATACGCAGTATTTT,CASSEKGVRSGGDTQYF,TRBD2,TRBV25-1,17,TRBJ2-3,-
TGTGCCACCAGCAGAGACTACAGGCGGACCTACGAGCAGTACTTC,CATSRDYRRTYEQYF,-,TRBV15,15,TRBJ2-7,-
TGTGCCAGCAGCGTGGGACAGGGGGCCCCTGGGGAGCAGTTCTTC,CASSVGQGAPGEQFF,TRBD1,TRBV5-4,15,TRBJ2-1,-
TGCGCCAGCAGCCAAGAACAGCGGGGGAACACAGATACGCAGTATTTT,CASSQEQRGNTDTQYF,TRBD2,TRBV4-1,16,TRBJ2-3,-
TGTGCCAGCACCTGGACAGGGGGCGGAAGGGATACGCAGTATTTT,CASTWTGGGRDTQYF,TRBD1,TRBV6-6,15,TRBJ2-3,-
TGTGCCAGCATCGGAGGCACAACTAATGAAAAACTGTTTTTT,CASIGGTTNEKLFF,-,TRBV6-6,14,TRBJ1-4,-